The 27 T cell receptor beta chains below all came from one sample that was sequenced in a study of cytomegalovirus exposure and HLA in healthy donors. PCR primers comprised 60 Vbeta and 13 Jbeta primers. This table comes from immunoSEQ multiplex PCR, and its TCRdb copy is limited to in-frame clones, with some not included. The table shows about 200,000 clones, with approximately 80% occurring only once. Sequencing input: PBMCs. The receptors here all came from a boy aged 2 to 10 in good health and CMV-seronegative.

In its sample, this clone was seen a few times. This chain uses TRBV5-6 with TRBJ1-3; D unresolved. Germline CDR1 and CDR2: SGHDT and YYEEEE. The CDR3 sequence is 15 residues long. The V and J ends lost 0 bases and 3 bases respectively, with 10 bases between them. As DNA, the CDR3 is TGTGCCAGCAGCTTGGGATTCCCGAGTGGAAACACCATATATTTT. Translated: CASSLGFPSGNTIYF.

This sequence joins TRBV7-9 and TRBJ1-1; D unresolved. The CDR3 is 15 amino acids. CDR1 is SEHNR and CDR2 is FQNEAQ in the germline V gene (reference sequence). The V end lost 0 bases, the J end lost 0 bases, and 8 bases lay between the germline ends. Here the CDR3 DNA reads TGTGCCAGCAGCTTAGCGGGAGGGATGAACACTGAAGCTTTCTTT. It specifies CASSLAGGMNTEAFF.

The J gene is TRBJ1-3, the V gene TRBV2, with 10 nucleotides matching TRBD1. Unmatched junction bases numbered 9, after V lost 6 bases and J lost 4 bases. This CDR3 contains 16 residues. CDR1 and CDR2 from the germline V gene are SNHLY and FYNNEI. In nucleotides, the CDR3 is TGTGCCAGCAGGCGGGACAGGGGATCGTCCGGAAACACCATATATTTT. Translated, it gives CASRRDRGSSGNTIYF. Variable domain in full (rest from reference TRBV2 and TRBJ1-3): EPEVTQTPSHQVTQMGQEVILRCVPISNHLYFYWYRQILGQKVEFLVSFYNNEISEKSEIFDDQFSVERPDGSNFTLKIRSTKLEDSAMYFCASRRDRGSSGNTIYFGEGSWLTVV.

This clone appeared once. The V gene is TRBV4-1, the J gene TRBJ1-5, with 7 bases identical to TRBD1. Per the germline V gene, CDR1 is MGHRA and CDR2 is YSYEKL. V dropped 3 bases and J dropped 4; count of bases not matched to a gene: 6. The CDR3 is 15 amino acids. CDR3 coding DNA: TGCGCCAGCAGCCAGGAAGAACAGGGGAATCAGCCCCAGCATTTT. It translates to CASSQEEQGNQPQHF.

This chain uses TRBV7-9 with TRBJ1-2; D possibly corresponds to TRBD1 (6 bases). V was trimmed by 6 bases and J by 4 bases, leaving 12 bases between them. This CDR3 region has 13 residues. Germline V gives CDR1 SEHNR, CDR2 FQNEAQ (reference sequence). The CDR3 coding sequence is TGTGCCAGCAGTGGACAGTTGACCTATGGCTACACCTTC. It codes for CASSGQLTYGYTF.

The chain recombines TRBV4-3 with TRBJ1-5; 9 positions match TRBD1. Per germline, CDR1 LGHNA and CDR2 YSLEER. This CDR3 contains 15 residues. V was clipped by 4 bases and J by 2 bases; unmatched bases: 3. The CDR3: CASSLTGGGNQPQHF. Written as DNA, the CDR3 is TGCGCCAGCAGCCTAACAGGGGGCGGCAATCAGCCCCAGCATTTT.

The chain couples TRBV7-9 to TRBJ2-7, with 9 bases lining up with TRBD2. Germline V gene data show CDR1 as SEHNR and CDR2 as FQNEAQ (reference sequence). Trimming cost V 0 bases and J 0 bases; bases outside gene matches: 6. CDR3 length equals 17 residues. This CDR3 is CASSLARLADSSYEQYF. The CDR3 DNA is TGTGCCAGCAGCTTAGCTCGACTAGCGGACAGCTCCTACGAGCAGTACTTC.

The chain is built from TRBV7-2 and TRBJ2-7, with D perhaps matching TRBD1 (6 bases). V was shortened by 5 bases and J by 2 bases, with 16 bases between the two germline ends. CDR3 size: 15 residues. In germline, CDR1 is SGHTA, CDR2 FQGNSA. This CDR3 reads CASSPDGQSAYEQYF. CDR3 nucleotides: TGTGCCAGCAGCCCGGACGGACAGTCGGCCTACGAGCAGTACTTC.

This rearrangement joins TRBV5-1 to TRBJ2-3, with TRBD1 matching over 7 bases. V gave up 4 bases and J gave up 2 bases; unmatched junction bases: 7. Germline V lookup: CDR1 SGHRS, CDR2 YFSETQ. This CDR3 has 15 amino acids. The CDR3 here is CASSPRQGFTDTQYF. Here the CDR3 DNA reads TGCGCCAGCAGCCCCCGACAGGGATTCACAGATACGCAGTATTTT. Combining the CDR3 with reference TRBV5-1 and TRBJ2-3 gives the whole variable domain KAGVTQTPRYLIKTRGQQVTLSCSPISGHRSVSWYQQTPGQGLQFLFEYFSETQRNKGNFPGRFSGRQFSNSRSEMNVSTLELGDSALYLCASSPRQGFTDTQYFGPGTRLTVL.

V and J are TRBV7-9 and TRBJ2-7, with D unresolved. In germline, CDR1 is SEHNR, CDR2 FQNEAQ (reference sequence). V dropped 5 bases and J dropped 5 bases, with 19 bases sitting between them. The CDR3 runs 15 residues. The CDR3 DNA reads TGTGCCAGCAGCCCCCTTAGCACATCTCGGGACGAGCAGTACTTC. This translates into CASSPLSTSRDEQYF. The entire variable domain, with the rest obtained from reference TRBV7-9 and TRBJ2-7, is as follows: DTGVSQNPRHKITKRGQNVTFRCDPISEHNRLYWYRQTLGQGPEFLTYFQNEAQLEKSRLLSDRFSAERPKGSFSTLEIQRTEQGDSAMYLCASSPLSTSRDEQYFGPGTRLTVT.

The chain combines TRBV6-5 with TRBJ2-3; 10 nucleotides match TRBD2. Per the germline V gene, CDR1 is MNHEY and CDR2 is SVGAGI. CDR3 length equals 13 residues. Trimming removed 5 bases from V and 11 bases from J; junction bases left unmatched: 7. DNA of the CDR3: TGTGCCAGCAGTACAGCGGGGGGGCGGGGGCAGTATTTT. This codes for CASSTAGGRGQYF.

The chain is built from TRBV5-1 and TRBJ1-2, with TRBD1 identical over 9 bases. The CDR3 sequence is 14 residues long. Germline V gene sequence: CDR1 SGHRS, CDR2 YFSETQ. J was trimmed by 9 bases and V by 2 bases; bases with no gene match: 8. This CDR3 reads CASSFALGQGSYTF. DNA of the CDR3: TGCGCCAGCAGCTTCGCTTTGGGACAGGGAAGCTACACCTTC.

The chain uses TRBV7-9 and TRBJ2-5; D possibly corresponds to TRBD2 (6 bases). Germline lookup yields CDR1 SEHNR and CDR2 FQNEAQ (reference sequence). CDR3 length: 16 amino acids. Trimming pared 4 bases from V and 2 bases from J, leaving 17 bases between. CDR3 in amino acids: CASSSLGLPDQETQYF. The CDR3 nucleotides are TGTGCCAGCAGCTCCCTGGGACTCCCCGATCAAGAGACCCAGTACTTC.

This sequence joins TRBV6-5 and TRBJ1-1; D is unresolved. Per the germline V gene, CDR1 is MNHEY and CDR2 is SVGAGI. The V end lost 6 bases, the J end lost 6 bases, and 14 bases lay between the germline ends. The CDR3 consists of 13 residues. The CDR3 region has the DNA TGTGCCAGCAGCCCTGGCGGGGTTCCTGAAGCTTTCTTT. Protein sequence: CASSPGGVPEAFF.

The rearrangement uses TRBV6-5 and TRBJ1-3; the D is unclear. Trimming stripped 0 bases from V and 6 bases from J, with 12 bases between. The length of the CDR3 is 15 residues. In germline, CDR1 is MNHEY, CDR2 SVGAGI. Written as DNA, the CDR3 is TGTGCCAGCAGTTACTCAGCGCACTCGTCAAACACCATATATTTT. Its protein is CASSYSAHSSNTIYF.

This chain connects TRBV7-9 to TRBJ2-3; tentatively, D is TRBD1 (5 bases). The germline V gene encodes CDR1 SEHNR and CDR2 FQNEAQ (reference sequence). Trimming pared 8 bases from V and 0 bases from J, leaving 12 bases between. The CDR3 has 14 residues. CDR3 protein: CASSWGSSTDTQYF. CDR3 DNA: TGTGCCAGCTCCTGGGGCTCCAGCACAGATACGCAGTATTTT.

The chain carries TRBV21-1 and TRBJ2-3; TRBD2, as called in the table, went unchecked against the DNA. TRBV21-1 is annotated as a pseudogene. The CDR3 contains 20 residues. The CDR3 nucleotides read TGTGCCAGCAGCAAAGCGCTTTTCGGACTAGCGGGGGAATGCACAGATACGCAGTATTTT. Amino acid sequence: CASSKALFGLAGECTDTQYF.

The V call is TRBV5-4, the J call TRBJ2-1; TRBD1 is a possible D gene (6 bases). The V gene lost 2 bases and the J gene lost 5 bases, with 8 bases spanning the gap. This CDR3 contains 13 residues. The germline V gene encodes CDR1 SGHNT and CDR2 YYREEE (reference sequence). For the CDR3, the DNA is TGTGCCAGCAGCTTACAGGGCAACAATGAGCAGTTCTTC. Residues: CASSLQGNNEQFF.

This clone has a single count. The V gene is TRBV7-3, the J gene TRBJ2-1; the match to TRBD2 covers 11 bases. This CDR3 spans 15 amino acids. Trimming at V came to 5 bases and at J to 7 bases, leaving 7 bases not matched to a gene. CDR1 SGHTA and CDR2 FQGTGA come from the germline V gene. In DNA form, the CDR3 reads TGTGCCAGCAGCCTTACCGGGACTAGCGGTAATGAGCAGTTCTTC. Protein: CASSLTGTSGNEQFF.

This clone was seen once. The chain recombines TRBV11-2 with TRBJ2-7; 7 nucleotides agree with TRBD1. The CDR3 has 15 residues. Trimming at V came to 3 bases and at J to 2 bases, leaving 7 bases not matched to a gene. Germline values: CDR1 SGHAT, CDR2 FQNNGV. CDR3 sequence (DNA): TGTGCCAGCAGCTTCGGCTGGCAGGGGGCCTACGAGCAGTACTTC. It translates to CASSFGWQGAYEQYF.

The V and J genes are TRBV7-9 and TRBJ2-1; 9 nucleotides match TRBD1. V gave up 1 base and J gave up 5 bases; unmatched junction bases: 0. The CDR3 length is 14 residues. The germline CDR1 and CDR2 sequences are SEHNR and FQNEAQ (reference sequence). The CDR3: CASSLGTGDNEQFF. The CDR3 DNA reads TGTGCCAGCAGCTTAGGGACAGGGGACAATGAGCAGTTCTTC.

This clone was observed a handful of times. The rearrangement joins TRBV29-1 to TRBJ1-3; D gene uncertain. Germline loops: CDR1 SQVTM, CDR2 ANQGSEA. The CDR3 loop spans 12 amino acids. The V gene lost 6 bases and the J gene lost 3 bases, with 9 bases spanning the gap. The chain's CDR3 is CSVGLGGNTIYF. The CDR3 nucleotides are TGCAGCGTCGGGTTGGGTGGAAACACCATATATTTT. The complete variable domain, with remaining parts taken from reference TRBV29-1 and TRBJ1-3, reads SAVISQKPSRDICQRGTSLTIQCQVDSQVTMMFWYRQQPGQSLTLIATANQGSEATYESGFVIDKFPISRPNLTFSTLTVSNMSPEDSSIYLCSVGLGGNTIYFGEGSWLTVV.

The chain links TRBV25-1 to TRBJ1-3; TRBD1 matches at 11 bases. Trimming took 2 bases from V and 8 from J; bases not matched to a gene: 5. The germline V gene has CDR1 MGHDK and CDR2 SYGVNS. This CDR3 region has 15 residues. CDR3 in amino acids: CASSERDRGLDTIYF. Here the CDR3 DNA reads TGTGCCAGCAGTGAACGGGACAGGGGGTTAGACACCATATATTTT.

A few counts support this clone. The chain combines TRBV6-6 with TRBJ1-6, with 7 bases fitting TRBD1. The CDR3 is 16 amino acids. From germline, CDR1 is MNHNY and CDR2 SVGAGI (reference sequence). With V trimmed by 2 bases and J by 9 bases, 10 bases remained unmatched. The CDR3 here is CASSYGTRGGGSPLHF. The CDR3 bases are TGTGCCAGCAGTTACGGGACCCGAGGGGGCGGTTCACCCCTCCACTTT.

This clone came up once. The J gene is TRBJ1-6, the V gene TRBV7-9, with D hard to call. Trimming took 1 base from V and 9 from J, leaving 10 bases between them. CDR3 length: 14 residues. Per germline, CDR1 SEHNR and CDR2 FQNEAQ (reference sequence). Here the CDR3 DNA reads TGTGCCAGCAGCTTAGACGGGAGAATTTCACCCCTCCACTTT. Its translation: CASSLDGRISPLHF.

A single count supports this clone. The J gene is TRBJ2-6, the V gene TRBV4-3; D not certain. V lost 5 bases and J lost 0, with 5 bases in between. Germline V lookup: CDR1 LGHNA, CDR2 YSLEER. This CDR3 region has 14 residues. The CDR3 loop reads CASSISSGANVLTF. For the CDR3, the DNA is TGCGCCAGCAGCATTAGCTCTGGGGCCAACGTCCTGACTTTC.

This chain connects TRBV5-1 to TRBJ2-3; tentative D call: TRBD2 (5 bases). The germline gives CDR1 SGHRS, CDR2 YFSETQ. CDR3 size: 14 residues. Trimming left V 1 base short and J 0 bases short, with 6 bases between. This CDR3 is CASSLRTSTDTQYF. CDR3 DNA: TGCGCCAGCAGCTTGCGGACTAGCACAGATACGCAGTATTTT.